The 27 T cell receptor beta chains below come from one sample, sequenced in a study of blood T cell repertoires in COVID-19. Method: immunoSEQ multiplex PCR; TCRdb's copy keeps in-frame clones and lacks some. This table holds roughly 190,000 clones, more than 65% found once. Sequencing was done on a sample of peripheral blood. Source of these receptors: a human donor with acute or convalescent COVID-19. The donor label of this sample is uncertain.

The chain carries TRBV9 and TRBJ2-7; no clear D. The CDR3 extends over 14 amino acids. Germline lookup yields CDR1 SGDLS and CDR2 YYNGEE. V was trimmed by 0 bases and J by 0 bases, leaving 7 bases between them. The CDR3 sequence: CASSVELSSYEQYF. The CDR3 coding sequence is TGTGCCAGCAGCGTAGAGCTGAGCTCCTACGAGCAGTACTTC.

J is TRBJ1-2 and V is TRBV9, with D maybe TRBD1 (5 bases). Trimming cost V 4 bases and J 0 bases, with 16 bases left between them. CDR1 SGDLS and CDR2 YYNGEE come from the germline V gene. The CDR3 is 16 amino acids. The CDR3 DNA is TGTGCCAGCAGCCCCCCCCCGGGGGTTGCTAACTATGGCTACACCTTC. Residues: CASSPPPGVANYGYTF.

This chain uses TRBV2 with TRBJ2-7; 7 bases fit TRBD1. V lost 4 bases and J lost 3; bases outside the gene matches: 6. This CDR3 is built from 14 residues. In germline, CDR1 is SNHLY, CDR2 FYNNEI. The CDR3 DNA sequence: TGTGCCAGCAGTGTAGAGAGACAGGGCTACGAGCAGTACTTC. Its translation: CASSVERQGYEQYF.

The chain combines TRBV18 with TRBJ2-1; 7 nucleotides match TRBD2. Germline CDR1 is KGHSH and CDR2 is LQKENI. Trimming took 6 bases from V and 0 from J; bases not matched to a gene: 8. The CDR3 extends over 16 amino acids. Written as DNA, the CDR3 is TGTGCCAGCTCCCGTATGGGAGGGAGCTCCTACAATGAGCAGTTCTTC. This sequence encodes CASSRMGGSSYNEQFF.

The chain recombines TRBV5-1 with TRBJ2-7; no firm D call. The CDR3 contains 14 residues. The V end was cut by 0 bases, the J end by 1 base, with 8 bases between. Germline V gene data show CDR1 as SGHRS and CDR2 as YFSETQ. As DNA, the CDR3 is TGCGCCAGCAGCTTGGAAGCAGGTTCCTACGAGCAGTACTTC. This codes for CASSLEAGSYEQYF. Full variable domain (remainder filled in from reference TRBV5-1 and TRBJ2-7): KAGVTQTPRYLIKTRGQQVTLSCSPISGHRSVSWYQQTPGQGLQFLFEYFSETQRNKGNFPGRFSGRQFSNSRSEMNVSTLELGDSALYLCASSLEAGSYEQYFGPGTRLTVT.

This clone was detected only once. This chain uses TRBV27 with TRBJ1-1; TRBD1 agrees at 7 bases. This CDR3 has 18 residues. In germline, CDR1 is MNHEY, CDR2 SMNVEV (reference sequence). Losses at the gene ends were 3 bases for V and 2 bases for J; bases not matched to a gene: 15. The chain's CDR3 is CASSFRQGPAIANTEAFF. CDR3 sequence (DNA): TGTGCCAGCAGTTTCCGACAGGGTCCCGCGATAGCCAACACTGAAGCTTTCTTT.

The rearrangement uses TRBV30 and TRBJ2-1, with D possibly being TRBD2 (6 bases). The CDR3 is 13 amino acids. V gave up 1 base and J gave up 4 bases, with 8 bases separating them. The germline CDR1 and CDR2 sequences are GTSNPN and SVGIG (reference sequence). The CDR3 here is CAWSDSGYNEQFF. CDR3 in DNA: TGTGCCTGGAGTGATAGCGGATACAATGAGCAGTTCTTC.

This clone was counted a single time. The chain joins TRBV5-8 to TRBJ2-1; 8 nucleotides match TRBD2. The CDR3 has 13 residues. Germline CDR1 reads SGHTS; CDR2 reads YDEGEE. The V and J ends lost 6 bases and 12 bases, in that order; junction bases with no gene match: 11. CDR3 protein: CASTVLAAVWQFF. The CDR3 nucleotides read TGTGCCAGCACCGTACTAGCGGCCGTCTGGCAGTTCTTC.

Points on this clone: At the DNA level, this CDR3 is encoded by other sequences in the same sample as well. The chain is built from TRBV28 and TRBJ1-2; no definite D call. The germline gives CDR1 MDHEN, CDR2 SYDVKM. The CDR3 has 11 amino acids. Trimming took 4 bases from V and 8 from J, leaving 8 bases between them. The CDR3 DNA follows: TGTGCCAGCAGTTCGAGAGTCGGCTACACCTTC. Protein sequence: CASSSRVGYTF.

V is TRBV2 and J is TRBJ1-1; no definite D call. From germline, CDR1 is SNHLY and CDR2 FYNNEI. This CDR3 contains 11 residues. In DNA form, the CDR3 reads TGTGCTTCGGCCCGGGTGCTTGAAGCTTTCTTT. It encodes CASARVLEAFF.

The chain employs TRBV30 and TRBJ2-2, with D possibly matching TRBD1 (6 bases). From germline, CDR1 is GTSNPN and CDR2 SVGIG (reference sequence). V lost 5 bases, J lost 1 base, and 17 bases lay in between. The length of the CDR3 is 16 residues. The CDR3 protein is CAWSPFSTGNTGELFF. The CDR3 DNA reads as TGTGCCTGGTCCCCTTTTTCGACAGGGAACACCGGGGAGCTGTTTTTT.

The CDR3: CASSHHRDRGMETQYF. Written as DNA, the CDR3 is TGTGCCAGCAGCCACCACCGGGACAGGGGTATGGAGACCCAGTACTTC. The chain couples TRBV3-1 (or the pseudogene TRBV3-2) to TRBJ2-5; TRBD1 agrees at 10 bases. Looked up from germline, CDR1 is LGHDT and CDR2 is YNNKEL (reference sequence). This CDR3 is 16 amino acids long. V gave up 3 bases and J gave up 5 bases; unmatched junction bases: 9.

This chain uses TRBV5-1 with TRBJ2-7, with 8 bases lining up with TRBD2. The germline CDR1 and CDR2 sequences are SGHRS and YFSETQ. The CDR3 covers 15 residues. Trimming cost V 4 bases and J 1 base; bases outside gene matches: 7. The DNA of the CDR3 is TGCGCCAGCAGCCTCGGGGGGGTTGAGTCCTACGAGCAGTACTTC. Amino acids: CASSLGGVESYEQYF. Full variable domain (outside the CDR3, taken from reference TRBV5-1 and TRBJ2-7): KAGVTQTPRYLIKTRGQQVTLSCSPISGHRSVSWYQQTPGQGLQFLFEYFSETQRNKGNFPGRFSGRQFSNSRSEMNVSTLELGDSALYLCASSLGGVESYEQYFGPGTRLTVT.

This rearrangement joins TRBV19 to TRBJ2-7, with 7 bases that match TRBD1. Germline values: CDR1 LNHDA, CDR2 SQIVND (reference sequence). V gave up 3 bases and J gave up 5 bases; unmatched junction bases: 7. The CDR3 has 14 residues. CDR3: CASSIGTASHEQYF. CDR3 DNA: TGTGCCAGTAGTATTGGGACAGCATCCCACGAGCAGTACTTC.

The genes are TRBV7-3 and TRBJ2-1; 13 bases are shared with TRBD2. This CDR3 has 21 amino acids. Germline-derived CDR1 and CDR2 are SGHTA and FQGTGA. V was clipped by 2 bases and J by 4 bases; unmatched bases: 17. CDR3 sequence reads: CASSLYPPGTSGVSPYNEQFF. CDR3 bases: TGTGCCAGCAGCTTATACCCTCCCGGGACTAGCGGGGTGTCTCCTTACAATGAGCAGTTCTTC.

The gene calls are TRBV6-5 and TRBJ1-2; unclear D gene. CDR1 and CDR2 (germline): MNHEY, SVGAGI. V lost 5 bases and J 4 bases, leaving 11 bases between the germline ends. This CDR3 is 13 amino acids long. The CDR3 bases are TGTGCCAGCAGTCCGGCCAGGTTCTATGGCTACACCTTC. It is translated as CASSPARFYGYTF.

The CDR3 DNA reads as TGTGCCAGCAGCCCCTTTAATGAGCAGTTCTTC. It translates to CASSPFNEQFF. The V call is TRBV2, the J call TRBJ2-1; no reliable D call. The ends were cut back, 6 bases at V and 7 bases at J, with 7 bases in the middle. The V gene's germline CDR1 is SNHLY and CDR2 FYNNEI. The CDR3 is made up of 11 amino acids.

This rearrangement joins TRBV7-9 to TRBJ1-4, with TRBD1 as a possible D gene (6 bases). Trimming removed 7 bases from V and 8 bases from J, with 20 bases in between. The CDR3 loop spans 15 amino acids. CDR1 and CDR2 (germline): SEHNR, FQNEAQ (reference sequence). The CDR3 loop is CASTITGSSGEKLFF. The CDR3 DNA reads TGTGCCAGCACCATAACAGGGTCCTCGGGGGAAAAACTGTTTTTT.

The rearrangement links TRBV4-1 to TRBJ1-5, with D perhaps TRBD1 (6 bases). V was shortened by 0 bases and J by 8 bases, with 11 bases between the two germline ends. This CDR3 has 14 amino acids. The germline gives CDR1 MGHRA, CDR2 YSYEKL. The CDR3 is CASSQDPSGEPQHF. The CDR3 DNA sequence: TGCGCCAGCAGCCAAGATCCGTCAGGGGAGCCCCAGCATTTT.

V gene TRBV19 combines with J gene TRBJ1-4; D call uncertain. Germline CDR1 is LNHDA and CDR2 is SQIVND (reference sequence). CDR3 length equals 13 residues. Trimming took 1 base from V and 8 from J, leaving 8 bases between them. CDR3 sequence (DNA): TGTGCCAGTAGTATAGGGCACGGGGAAAAACTGTTTTTT. Protein product: CASSIGHGEKLFF.

The chain links TRBV25-1 to TRBJ1-2; D might be TRBD1 (6 bases). The CDR3 sequence is 15 residues long. V lost 6 bases to trimming and J lost 4 bases, with 18 bases between them. CDR1 is MGHDK, CDR2 SYGVNS, per germline. CDR3 nucleotide sequence: TGTGCCAGCAGCAGGCCGGGGGGCGGCGGCTATGGCTACACCTTC. The encoded protein is CASSRPGGGGYGYTF.

This chain links TRBV30 with TRBJ1-1, with no clear D. Germline CDR1 GTSNPN, CDR2 SVGIG (reference sequence). V gave up 1 base and J gave up 0 bases, with 6 bases separating them. The CDR3 totals 13 residues. Here the CDR3 reads CAWSGLLNTEAFF. The CDR3 DNA follows: TGTGCCTGGAGTGGACTCCTGAACACTGAAGCTTTCTTT.

This sequence joins TRBV2 and TRBJ2-7; the D gene is possibly TRBD1 (6 bases). The CDR3 consists of 14 residues. V dropped 4 bases and J dropped 5 bases, with 15 bases sitting between them. Looked up from germline, CDR1 is SNHLY and CDR2 is FYNNEI. CDR3 sequence reads: CASSVLQGYNEQYF. The CDR3 DNA reads as TGTGCCAGCAGTGTGTTACAGGGATACAACGAGCAGTACTTC.

The CDR3: CASSYRGLSSGNTIYF. The CDR3 nucleotides are TGTGCCAGCAGCTATAGGGGGCTGAGCTCTGGAAACACCATATATTTT. This rearrangement joins TRBV9 to TRBJ1-3; 7 bases are shared with TRBD1. Germline V gene sequence: CDR1 SGDLS, CDR2 YYNGEE. The junction had 7 bases not matched to a gene; V was cut back by 4 bases and J by 0 bases. This CDR3 is built from 16 residues.

This clone was seen a few times. The V gene is TRBV5-1, the J gene TRBJ2-2; D call uncertain. Germline loops: CDR1 SGHRS, CDR2 YFSETQ. This CDR3 has 14 amino acids. V was shortened by 4 bases and J by 7 bases, with 14 bases between the two germline ends. CDR3 DNA sequence: TGCGCCAGCAGCATAGACTCCCCACACGGGGAGCTGTTTTTT. It translates to CASSIDSPHGELFF.

CDR3 sequence: CSVEVQPSGSSTGELFF. The CDR3 DNA follows: TGCAGCGTTGAAGTTCAGCCTAGCGGGAGCAGCACCGGGGAGCTGTTTTTT. This sequence joins TRBV29-1 and TRBJ2-2, with TRBD2 matching over 10 bases. The V and J ends lost 1 base and 4 bases, in that order; junction bases with no gene match: 9. This CDR3 has 17 amino acids. CDR1 and CDR2 from the germline V gene are SQVTM and ANQGSEA.

Only one count was recorded for this clone. The chain couples TRBV18 to TRBJ2-3, with 8 bases matching TRBD2. Germline lookup yields CDR1 KGHSH and CDR2 LQKENI. The V gene end was trimmed by 6 bases and the J gene end by 8 bases; junction bases not matched to a gene: 7. The CDR3 contains 13 residues. CDR3 residues: CASSRQRESTQYF. CDR3 bases: TGTGCCAGCTCGCGTCAGCGGGAGAGTACGCAGTATTTT.